This T cell receptor beta chain was identified in a study of CD8 T cells in Susac syndrome. Study results and caveats: In total CD8+ repertoires, over 15 Susac-specific public clones were found, and CD8+ TEMRA repertoires had 5 or 6.

A remark on this clonotype: Its target is not known.

While CD8+ and CD4+ T cells were isolated negatively, TEMRA cells were enriched by FACS. Roughly 0.45 to 1 ug RNA was reverse transcribed with random hexamers. Across 54 Vbeta and 13 Jbeta, immunoSEQ multiplex PCR amplified TCR beta CDR3. Via MiXCR, TCRdb re-called the immunoSEQ multiplex PCR reads, giving one row per CDR3 protein. This sample has 130,000 or so distinct CDR3 sequences, with just under 95% found just once. The CDR3 is 18 residues long. V was pared by 3 bases and J by 4 bases, with 18 bases of the junction left unmatched. Germline V gene sequence: CDR1 ENHRY, CDR2 SYGVKD. The specimen sequenced was CD8+ T cells from PBMCs. The chain is built from TRBV10-3 and TRBJ2-7, with 7 positions matching TRBD1. This clonotype was obtained from a human donor with Susac syndrome. CDR3 loop: CAISDRVWRRDRTYEQYF. Here the CDR3 DNA reads TGTGCCATCAGTGATCGGGTTTGGAGAAGGGACAGAACTTACGAGCAGTACTTC.